The 25 T cell receptor beta chains given below trace back to one sample, sequenced in a study of T cell repertoires in cytomegalovirus infection. Which antigens these TCRs recognize remains unknown. TCRdb redid the calling of the reads with MiXCR, one entry per CDR3 protein. The sample records about 770,000 distinct CDR3 sequences, about 29% being singletons. Sequences were derived from cultured CD8+ T cells from PBMCs, sampled from culture after CMV antigen stimulation. Every receptor here comes from a human donor in good health (CMV status not recorded). Some clones in this sample may be carry-over from other donors' samples.

This clonotype was detected ten times or more. The chain is built from TRBV20-1 and TRBJ2-2; possibly TRBD1 or TRBD2 for D (5 bases each). The V end lost 6 bases, the J end lost 8 bases, and 19 bases lay between the germline ends. The germline V gene has CDR1 DFQATT and CDR2 SNEGSKA (reference sequence). The CDR3 has 14 residues. The CDR3 sequence is CSACRDGFSGELFF. The CDR3 DNA is TGCAGTGCCTGCCGGGACGGGTTTTCAGGGGAGCTGTTTTTT.

This clonotype was seen only a few times. This chain links TRBV7-6 with TRBJ1-2, with 7 nucleotides matching TRBD1. Germline trimming cut 1 base from V and 3 bases from J; bases unmatched to any gene: 2. The length of the CDR3 is 14 residues. Looked up from germline, CDR1 is SGHVS and CDR2 is FNYEAQ. Here the CDR3 reads CASSLEGGDYGYTF. In DNA form, the CDR3 reads TGTGCCAGCAGCTTAGAAGGGGGCGACTATGGCTACACCTTC.

This chain joins TRBV28 and TRBJ2-7; 8 bases are shared with TRBD2. The germline V gene encodes CDR1 MDHEN and CDR2 SYDVKM. The V and J ends lost 6 bases and 3 bases, in that order; junction bases with no gene match: 7. The CDR3 has 14 residues. For the CDR3, the DNA is TGTGCCAGCAGCCCCGGCGGGGGGTTCTACGAGCAGTACGTC. Its protein product is CASSPGGGFYEQYV.

Points on this clonotype: It may be a read error: a sequence one base away is much more abundant. The rearrangement links TRBV7-8 to TRBJ2-3, with 11 nucleotides matching TRBD2. The CDR3 has 16 amino acids. From germline, CDR1 is SGHVS and CDR2 FQNEAQ. V lost 5 bases to trimming and J lost 1 base; unmatched junction nucleotides: 5. The CDR3 sequence: CASSPQLAGGTDTQYF. CDR3 coding DNA: TGTGCCAGCAGCCCCCAACTAGCGGGGGGCACAGATACGCAGTATTTT.

The table lists this clonotype with a few counts. The chain carries TRBV7-9 and TRBJ1-2; perhaps TRBD1 as D (6 bases). Germline values: CDR1 SEHNR, CDR2 FQNEAQ (reference sequence). The CDR3 spans 12 residues. V lost 4 bases and J lost 6, with 9 bases in between. For the CDR3, the DNA is TGTGCCAGCAGCTATAGGACAGATGGCTACACCTTC. Its protein is CASSYRTDGYTF.

The chain carries TRBV14 and TRBJ2-1, with a possible D match to TRBD2 (5 bases). The CDR3 covers 15 residues. V shed 0 bases and J shed 7 bases, with 13 bases lying between them. Germline V lookup: CDR1 SGHDN, CDR2 FVKESK. CDR3 coding DNA: TGTGCCAGCAGCCAAGATCTCGGGGTAAGAAATGAGCAGTTCTTC. It translates to CASSQDLGVRNEQFF.

The rearrangement links TRBV4-3 to TRBJ2-3, with unresolved D. The CDR3 loop spans 13 amino acids. The germline V and J ends were trimmed by 0 bases and 3 bases, with 4 bases remaining between them. CDR1 is LGHNA, CDR2 YSLEER, per germline. The CDR3 here is CASSQDRTDTQYF. In nucleotides, the CDR3 is TGCGCCAGCAGCCAAGATCGGACAGATACGCAGTATTTT.

The genes are TRBV7-6 and TRBJ2-5; 8 nucleotides match TRBD2. The CDR3 spans 13 residues. The germline V gene has CDR1 SGHVS and CDR2 FNYEAQ. Trimming took 10 bases from V and 4 from J; bases not matched to a gene: 8. DNA for the CDR3: TGTGCCATCGAGCGGGGGCCCGGAGAGACCCAGTACTTC. Translated, it gives CAIERGPGETQYF.

This clonotype was found many times. V and J are TRBV7-2 and TRBJ2-7; the D gene is possibly TRBD2 (5 bases). Trimming shortened V by 4 bases and J by 4 bases, and 14 bases separated the two germline ends. Germline-derived CDR1 and CDR2 are SGHTA and FQGNSA. The CDR3 consists of 14 residues. The CDR3 DNA reads TGTGCCAGCAGCTCAACAAACCGGGATTACGAGCAGTACGTC. It yields the protein CASSSTNRDYEQYV.

The CDR3 region is CASSEDREETQYF. The CDR3 DNA is TGTGCCAGCAGCGAGGACAGGGAGGAGACCCAGTACTTC. The V gene is TRBV7-6, the J gene TRBJ2-5, with 8 bases lining up with TRBD1. From germline, CDR1 is SGHVS and CDR2 FNYEAQ. This CDR3 has 13 amino acids. J lost 5 bases, V lost 5 bases, and 4 bases had no gene match.

The chain has TRBV19 and TRBJ2-1; tentatively, D is TRBD2 (5 bases). In germline, CDR1 is LNHDA, CDR2 SQIVND (reference sequence). CDR3 size: 15 residues. Trimming removed 6 bases at V and 0 bases at J, with 12 bases between. CDR3 in amino acids: CASRKADSSYNEQFF. The CDR3 DNA is TGTGCCAGTAGAAAAGCGGATAGCTCCTACAATGAGCAGTTCTTC.

At least ten counts were recorded for this clonotype. The V call is TRBV7-6, the J call TRBJ1-5; 7 bases match TRBD1. Germline V CDR1 and CDR2: SGHVS, FNYEAQ. After removal of 5 bases from V and 1 base from J, the junction contained 8 bases not matched to a gene. The CDR3 has 16 amino acids. The CDR3 nucleotides read TGTGCCAGCAGCAGCGGAGGGGGCTTAAGCAATCAGCCCCAGCATTTT. This translates into CASSSGGGLSNQPQHF.

This clonotype showed up just a few times. The chain uses TRBV5-6 and TRBJ1-5, with 11 bases identical to TRBD1. The length of the CDR3 is 13 residues. Germline CDR1 reads SGHDT; CDR2 reads YYEEEE. V lost 4 bases, J lost 10 bases, and 4 bases stayed unmatched. CDR3 nucleotides: TGTGCCAGCAGCGACGGGACAGGGGGACCCCAGCATTTT. This codes for CASSDGTGGPQHF. Full variable domain (missing parts from reference TRBV5-6 and TRBJ1-5): DAGVTQSPTHLIKTRGQQVTLRCSPKSGHDTVSWYQQALGQGPQFIFQYYEEEERQRGNFPDRFSGHQFPNYSSELNVNALLLGDSALYLCASSDGTGGPQHFGDGTRLSIL.

The chain uses TRBV2 and TRBJ2-7; maybe TRBD1 (6 bases). With 6 bases removed from V and 0 bases from J, the gap between germline ends came to 18 bases. This CDR3 contains 16 residues. Germline V lookup: CDR1 SNHLY, CDR2 FYNNEI. In nucleotides, the CDR3 is TGTGCCAGCAGGGATAACAGGGACCATCCCTCCTACGAGCAGTACTTC. Residues: CASRDNRDHPSYEQYF.

The chain employs TRBV27 and TRBJ1-1, with D maybe TRBD1 (5 bases). Looked up from germline, CDR1 is MNHEY and CDR2 is SMNVEV (reference sequence). There are 14 residues in the CDR3. The V gene lost 5 bases and the J gene lost 11 bases, with 21 bases spanning the gap. The CDR3 nucleotides read TGTGCCAGCAGTCCAACCGGGACGAAACAGTTGGCTTTCTTT. Amino acid sequence: CASSPTGTKQLAFF.

This clonotype was counted a few times. The rearrangement joins TRBV12-3 or TRBV12-4 to TRBJ2-5, with TRBD1 matching 7 bases. Unmatched junction bases numbered 8, after V lost 2 bases and J lost 2 bases. There are 16 residues in the CDR3. CDR3 coding DNA: TGTGCCAGCAGTTTAAGGGGACAGAGCTATCAAGAGACCCAGTACTTC. Its translation is CASSLRGQSYQETQYF.

In its sample, this clonotype was seen a few times. The rearrangement links TRBV12-3 or TRBV12-4 to TRBJ2-7; no reliable D call. The CDR3 is 13 amino acids. Trimming pared 2 bases from V and 5 bases from J, leaving 10 bases between. CDR3 in DNA: TGTGCCAGCAGTTTAATTGCTGGCGACGAGCAGTACTTC. Its translation is CASSLIAGDEQYF.

The rearrangement joins TRBV9 to TRBJ1-4; no clear D gene. Germline V gives CDR1 SGDLS, CDR2 YYNGEE. The CDR3 consists of 12 residues. V was clipped by 3 bases and J by 6 bases, with 6 bases between them. CDR3 DNA: TGTGCCAGCAGCGCTCAGGATGAAAAACTGTTTTTT. Its translation: CASSAQDEKLFF.

The rearrangement links TRBV20-1 to TRBJ2-5; 10 bases fit TRBD1. Germline V gene lookup returns CDR1 DFQATT and CDR2 SNEGSKA (reference sequence). This CDR3 spans 17 amino acids. The V and J ends lost 1 base and 2 bases, in that order; junction bases with no gene match: 10. CDR3 sequence (DNA): TGCAGTGCTAGAGTCCCGGGACAGGGGACTGATCAAGAGACCCAGTACTTC. Translating gives CSARVPGQGTDQETQYF.

The chain recombines TRBV20-1 with TRBJ2-7, with 7 bases lining up with TRBD1. This CDR3 comprises 12 residues. V shed 5 bases, J shed 9 bases, and the junction held 10 bases outside the gene matches. Germline V gives CDR1 DFQATT, CDR2 SNEGSKA (reference sequence). As DNA, the CDR3 is TGCAGTGCTCCCCGGGACAGTATCGTGCAGTACTTC. This translates into CSAPRDSIVQYF.

V is TRBV2 and J is TRBJ2-1, with 7 bases identical to TRBD1. This CDR3 has 13 amino acids. Germline CDR1 and CDR2: SNHLY and FYNNEI. The CDR3 loop reads CALISDRAFEQFF. The CDR3 DNA reads as TGTGCACTTATAAGTGACAGGGCCTTCGAGCAGTTCTTC.

Ten or more counts support this clonotype. The genes are TRBV7-2 and TRBJ2-1, with 9 bases that match TRBD1. The V and J ends lost 5 bases and 5 bases, in that order; junction bases with no gene match: 13. The CDR3 runs to 17 residues. Germline values: CDR1 SGHTA, CDR2 FQGNSA. CDR3: CASSELWGQGLDNEQFF. As DNA, the CDR3 is TGTGCCAGCAGCGAGCTTTGGGGACAGGGCCTTGACAATGAGCAGTTCTTC.

The chain employs TRBV7-8 and TRBJ1-2; a weak D match, TRBD1 (6 bases). The CDR3 consists of 14 residues. CDR1 and CDR2 (germline): SGHVS, FQNEAQ. Trimming cost V 1 base and J 8 bases, with 14 bases left between them. CDR3 residues: CASSLEGGLVGYTF. The CDR3 nucleotides read TGTGCCAGCAGCTTAGAGGGGGGACTAGTGGGCTACACCTTC.

The CDR3 DNA sequence: TGTGCCAGCGGTCCTAATACAGGGCCTACTGAAGCTTTCTTT. Encoded protein: CASGPNTGPTEAFF. The chain links TRBV27 to TRBJ1-1, with a possible D match to TRBD1 (6 bases). Germline V CDR1 and CDR2: MNHEY, SMNVEV (reference sequence). CDR3 length: 14 amino acids. The V end was cut by 8 bases, the J end by 5 bases, with 18 bases between.

This clonotype was counted a few times. The chain combines TRBV7-6 with TRBJ2-1; no definite D call. Trimming stripped 2 bases from V and 4 bases from J, with 15 bases between. Germline lookup yields CDR1 SGHVS and CDR2 FNYEAQ. The CDR3 length is 16 residues. The DNA of the CDR3 is TGTGCCAGCAGCTTACGGACGGTCCCCGGATACAATGAGCAGTTCTTC. This gives the protein CASSLRTVPGYNEQFF.